These 20 T cell receptor beta chains originate from one sample sequenced in a study of blood T cell repertoires in COVID-19. The method was immunoSEQ multiplex PCR; TCRdb's version includes in-frame clones alone and lacks a portion of them. The table has about 200,000 clones, approximately 84% seen once; the top ten hold 7% to 9%. What was sequenced was PBMCs or T cells enriched from blood (not recorded which). The source of these receptors is a man aged 35 to 55 who had recovered from COVID-19.

V gene TRBV10-3 combines with J gene TRBJ2-7; D possibly corresponds to TRBD1 (5 bases). Germline CDR1 reads ENHRY; CDR2 reads SYGVKD. The V end was cut by 0 bases, the J end by 6 bases, with 12 bases between. The CDR3 is made up of 14 amino acids. The CDR3: CAISESPGISEQYF. In DNA, the CDR3 is TGTGCCATCAGTGAGTCGCCAGGGATATCCGAGCAGTACTTC.

This clone was seen only once. CDR3 region: CASSLRDNRQYF. In DNA, the CDR3 is TGTGCCAGCAGTTTACGGGACAATAGGCAGTACTTC. The chain is built from TRBV28 and TRBJ2-7, with a weak D call TRBD1 (6 bases). The V end was cut by 2 bases, the J end by 9 bases, with 11 bases between. Germline-derived CDR1 and CDR2 are MDHEN and SYDVKM. This CDR3 is built from 12 residues.

This chain links TRBV2 with TRBJ1-5, with a weak D call TRBD1 (5 bases). Trimming shortened V by 7 bases and J by 0 bases, and 7 bases separated the two germline ends. CDR1 SNHLY and CDR2 FYNNEI come from the germline V gene. This CDR3 comprises 13 residues. The CDR3 region is CASTRDSNQPQHF. DNA for the CDR3: TGTGCCAGCACCAGGGATAGCAATCAGCCCCAGCATTTT.

The V gene is TRBV6-2 or TRBV6-3, the J gene TRBJ2-5, with 9 bases matching TRBD1. The junction had 15 bases not matched to a gene; V was cut back by 4 bases and J by 3 bases. Germline V gene lookup returns CDR1 MNHEY and CDR2 SVGEGT. The CDR3 runs 18 residues. The CDR3 nucleotides are TGTGCCAGCAGTTGGAATCTAAGGCGGACAGGGGAGGAAGAGACCCAGTACTTC. Protein: CASSWNLRRTGEEETQYF.

The V call is TRBV10-3, the J call TRBJ2-1; 14 bases fit TRBD2. Trimming at V came to 0 bases and at J to 5 bases, leaving 15 bases not matched to a gene. The CDR3 spans 21 residues. The germline V gene encodes CDR1 ENHRY and CDR2 SYGVKD. The CDR3 bases are TGTGCCATCAGTGAGTCGTCGTTGCCGGGACTAGCGGGGGCCCTGAACAATGAGCAGTTCTTC. Its protein is CAISESSLPGLAGALNNEQFF.

This sequence joins TRBV10-3 and TRBJ1-2; possible D gene TRBD1, 5 bases. V was shortened by 2 bases and J by 4 bases, with 11 bases between the two germline ends. The CDR3 covers 14 residues. The germline CDR1 and CDR2 sequences are ENHRY and SYGVKD. CDR3 sequence: CAISELGGGYGYTF. DNA for the CDR3: TGTGCCATCAGTGAGCTTGGGGGAGGCTATGGCTACACCTTC.

In this sample, this clone turned up a few times. This sequence joins TRBV9 and TRBJ2-2; TRBD2 aligns across 7 bases. This CDR3 is 16 amino acids long. CDR1 SGDLS and CDR2 YYNGEE come from the germline V gene. V gave up 4 bases and J gave up 6 bases; unmatched junction bases: 12. The DNA of the CDR3 is TGTGCCAGCAGCCCGGGGGGACGCAGAAACGCCGGGGAGCTGTTTTTT. It encodes CASSPGGRRNAGELFF.

The chain has TRBV7-8 and TRBJ2-7; D is possibly TRBD2 (5 bases). V shed 5 bases and J shed 2 bases, with 19 bases lying between them. The germline V gene has CDR1 SGHVS and CDR2 FQNEAQ. The CDR3 sequence is 16 residues long. The CDR3 DNA is TGTGCCAGCAGCAGAAGGACTGGGTCAGGACCCTACGAGCAGTACTTC. This sequence encodes CASSRRTGSGPYEQYF.

This clone has more than one count but fewer than ten. The chain employs TRBV24-1 and TRBJ2-2; D is perhaps TRBD2 (6 bases). Germline V gene data show CDR1 as KGHDR and CDR2 as SFDVKD. CDR3 size: 18 residues. Trimming left V 3 bases short and J 0 bases short, with 16 bases between. The CDR3 spells CATSDRIGRQSNTGELFF. The DNA for the CDR3 is TGTGCCACCAGTGATCGAATCGGGAGACAGTCGAACACCGGGGAGCTGTTTTTT.

This chain connects TRBV11-2 to TRBJ1-6; D is uncertain. V was clipped by 1 base and J by 2 bases, with 3 bases between them. Germline values: CDR1 SGHAT, CDR2 FQNNGV. CDR3 length: 14 amino acids. The CDR3 is CASSLGAYNSPLHF. CDR3 nucleotides: TGTGCCAGCAGCTTAGGCGCCTATAATTCACCCCTCCACTTT.

J is TRBJ2-1 and V is TRBV6-2 or TRBV6-3, with D possibly matching TRBD2 (7 bases). Germline V CDR1 and CDR2: MNHEY, SVGEGT. V lost 6 bases, J lost 7 bases, and 16 bases lay in between. The CDR3 totals 14 residues. DNA for the CDR3: TGTGCCAGCAGCGCCGCGGGGGCCCTGAATGAGCAGTTCTTC. Residues: CASSAAGALNEQFF.

The V gene is TRBV4-3, the J gene TRBJ2-1; perhaps TRBD1 as D (6 bases). Per the germline V gene, CDR1 is LGHNA and CDR2 is YSLEER. Trimming pared 4 bases from V and 0 bases from J, leaving 10 bases between. The CDR3 is 15 amino acids. CDR3 DNA: TGCGCCAGCAGCCCAAACAGGGCCTCCTACAATGAGCAGTTCTTC. Its protein is CASSPNRASYNEQFF.

Of note for this clone: This specimen includes other DNA sequences encoding the same CDR3. The V and J genes are TRBV29-1 and TRBJ1-2; 7 nucleotides agree with TRBD1. Per germline, CDR1 SQVTM and CDR2 ANQGSEA. The trim removed 4 bases at V and 2 bases at J, leaving 7 bases unmatched. The CDR3 has 14 residues. CDR3 DNA sequence: TGCAGCGTTGGGTCTTCGACAGGGAACTATGGCTACACCTTC. Translated, it gives CSVGSSTGNYGYTF.

This clone was observed once. The rearrangement links TRBV5-1 to TRBJ1-6; 7 bases agree with TRBD1. J gave up 8 bases and V 0 bases, and 2 bases lay outside the gene matches. The CDR3 contains 14 residues. Germline assignment: CDR1 SGHRS and CDR2 YFSETQ. CDR3 in DNA: TGCGCCAGCAGCTTGGGGGACAGACATTCACCCCTCCACTTT. Residues: CASSLGDRHSPLHF.

V gene TRBV5-1 combines with J gene TRBJ1-1; 7 bases are a match to TRBD1. The CDR3 spans 14 residues. In germline, CDR1 is SGHRS, CDR2 YFSETQ. J lost 5 bases, V lost 7 bases, and 11 bases had no gene match. CDR3 sequence: CASGTQGGDTEAFF. DNA of the CDR3: TGCGCCAGCGGAACTCAGGGGGGAGATACTGAAGCTTTCTTT.

Many counts were recorded for this clone. The chain has TRBV4-1 and TRBJ1-1; D is undetermined. Per the germline V gene, CDR1 is MGHRA and CDR2 is YSYEKL. V was trimmed by 1 base and J by 6 bases, leaving 15 bases between them. CDR3 length: 15 residues. CDR3 protein: CASSQGVPRRSEAFF. The CDR3, as DNA: TGCGCCAGCAGCCAAGGTGTGCCGCGCCGGTCTGAAGCTTTCTTT.

In its sample, this clone was seen a few times. This sequence joins TRBV5-1 and TRBJ1-6; 7 nucleotides match TRBD1. The CDR3 extends over 14 amino acids. Losses at the gene ends were 2 bases for V and 6 bases for J; bases not matched to a gene: 2. Germline assignment: CDR1 SGHRS and CDR2 YFSETQ. CDR3 amino acids: CASSLGQVNSPLHF. Written as DNA, the CDR3 is TGCGCCAGCAGCTTAGGACAGGTTAATTCACCCCTCCACTTT.

The chain has TRBV18 and TRBJ1-4; D is undetermined. The V gene's germline CDR1 is KGHSH and CDR2 LQKENI. The CDR3 contains 20 residues. V dropped 6 bases and J dropped 0 bases, with 26 bases sitting between them. Here the CDR3 reads CASSPQQVRRRLSTNEKLFF. CDR3 DNA sequence: TGTGCCAGCTCTCCCCAGCAGGTTCGGAGGCGGTTGTCAACTAATGAAAAACTGTTTTTT.

This clone appeared once. This sequence joins TRBV10-3 and TRBJ1-5, with 9 positions matching TRBD1. Losses at the gene ends were 4 bases for V and 6 bases for J; bases not matched to a gene: 7. CDR3 length equals 15 residues. Germline assignment: CDR1 ENHRY and CDR2 SYGVKD. The CDR3 DNA reads as TGTGCCATCAGTGCGACAGGGGGGGGAATTCAGCCCCAGCATTTT. The encoded protein is CAISATGGGIQPQHF.

The gene calls are TRBV2 and TRBJ1-2, with 9 bases matching TRBD1. The germline V gene encodes CDR1 SNHLY and CDR2 FYNNEI. CDR3 length: 15 residues. V lost 6 bases and J lost 0; bases outside the gene matches: 5. This CDR3 reads CASSVQGATNYGYTF. The CDR3 nucleotides read TGTGCCAGCAGCGTACAGGGGGCGACTAACTATGGCTACACCTTC.